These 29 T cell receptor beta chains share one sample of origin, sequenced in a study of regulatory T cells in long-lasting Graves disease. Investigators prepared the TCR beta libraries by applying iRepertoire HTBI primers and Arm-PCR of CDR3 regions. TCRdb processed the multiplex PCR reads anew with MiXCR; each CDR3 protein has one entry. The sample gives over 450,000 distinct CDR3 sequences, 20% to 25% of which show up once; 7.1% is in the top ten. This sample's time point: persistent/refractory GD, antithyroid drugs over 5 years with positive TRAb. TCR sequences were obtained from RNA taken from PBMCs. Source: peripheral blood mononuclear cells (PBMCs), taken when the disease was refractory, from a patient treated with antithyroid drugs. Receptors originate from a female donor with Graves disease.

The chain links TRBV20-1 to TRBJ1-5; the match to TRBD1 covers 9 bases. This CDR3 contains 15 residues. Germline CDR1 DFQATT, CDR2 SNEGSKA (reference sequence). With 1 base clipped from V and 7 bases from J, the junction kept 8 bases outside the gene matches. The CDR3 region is CSARVPGQGDQPQHF. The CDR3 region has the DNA TGCAGTGCTAGAGTCCCGGGACAGGGTGACCAGCCCCAGCATTTT.

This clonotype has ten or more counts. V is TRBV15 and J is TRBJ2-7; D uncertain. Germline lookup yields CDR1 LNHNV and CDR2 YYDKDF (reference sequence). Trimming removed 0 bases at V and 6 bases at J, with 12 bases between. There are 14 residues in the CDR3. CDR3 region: CATSRDHSSSEQYF. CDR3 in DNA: TGTGCCACCAGCAGAGATCACAGTTCTAGCGAGCAGTACTTC. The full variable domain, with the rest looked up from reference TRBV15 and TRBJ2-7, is DAMVIQNPRYQVTQFGKPVTLSCSQTLNHNVMYWYQQKSSQAPKLLFHYYDKDFNNEADTPDNFQSRRPNTSFCFLDIRSPGLGDTAMYLCATSRDHSSSEQYFGPGTRLTVT.

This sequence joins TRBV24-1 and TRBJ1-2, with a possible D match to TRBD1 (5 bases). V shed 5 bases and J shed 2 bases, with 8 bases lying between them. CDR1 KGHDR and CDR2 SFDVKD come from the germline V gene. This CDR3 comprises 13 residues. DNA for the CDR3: TGTGCCACCAGTGCGAGACAGAACTATGGCTACACCTTC. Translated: CATSARQNYGYTF.

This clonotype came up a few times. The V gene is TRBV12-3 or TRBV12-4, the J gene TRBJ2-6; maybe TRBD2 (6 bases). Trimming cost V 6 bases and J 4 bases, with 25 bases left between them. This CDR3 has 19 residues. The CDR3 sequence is CASSPLGSSLLGGANVLTF. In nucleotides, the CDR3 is TGTGCCAGCAGCCCCCTCGGGAGTTCCCTTCTTGGAGGGGCCAACGTCCTGACTTTC.

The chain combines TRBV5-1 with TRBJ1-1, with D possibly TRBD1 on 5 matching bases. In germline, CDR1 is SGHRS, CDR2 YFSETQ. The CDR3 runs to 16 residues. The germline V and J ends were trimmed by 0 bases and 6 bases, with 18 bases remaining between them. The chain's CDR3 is CASSLDPGLSGSEAFF. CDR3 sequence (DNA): TGCGCCAGCAGCTTGGACCCGGGGCTTTCGGGTTCTGAAGCTTTCTTT.

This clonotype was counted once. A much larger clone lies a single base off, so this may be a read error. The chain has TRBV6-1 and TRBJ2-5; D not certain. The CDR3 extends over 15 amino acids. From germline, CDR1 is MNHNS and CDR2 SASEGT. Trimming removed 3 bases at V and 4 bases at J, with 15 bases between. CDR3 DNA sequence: TGTGCCAGCAGTGATCCGGCTCTAGGGCGAGAGACCCAGTACTTC. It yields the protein CASSDPALGRETQYF.

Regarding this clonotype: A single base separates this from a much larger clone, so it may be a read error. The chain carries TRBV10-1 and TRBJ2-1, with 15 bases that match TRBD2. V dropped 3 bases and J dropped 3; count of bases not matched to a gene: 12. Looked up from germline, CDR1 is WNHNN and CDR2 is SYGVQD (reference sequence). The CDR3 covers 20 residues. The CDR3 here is CASSETGTSGRRPFYNEQFF. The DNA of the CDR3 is TGCGCCAGCAGTGAAACCGGGACTAGCGGGAGGCGTCCCTTCTACAATGAGCAGTTCTTC.

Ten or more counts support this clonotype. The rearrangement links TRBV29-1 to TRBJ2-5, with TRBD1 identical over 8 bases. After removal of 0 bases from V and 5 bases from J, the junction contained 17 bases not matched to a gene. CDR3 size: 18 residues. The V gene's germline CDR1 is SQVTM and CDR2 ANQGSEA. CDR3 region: CSVEDPNVPGGFGETQYF. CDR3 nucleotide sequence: TGCAGCGTTGAAGATCCGAACGTCCCAGGGGGCTTTGGGGAGACCCAGTACTTC.

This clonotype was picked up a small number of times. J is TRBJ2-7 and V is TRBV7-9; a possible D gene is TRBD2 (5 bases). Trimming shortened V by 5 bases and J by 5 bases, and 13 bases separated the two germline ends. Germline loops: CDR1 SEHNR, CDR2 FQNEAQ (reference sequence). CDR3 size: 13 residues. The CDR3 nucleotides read TGTGCCAGCAGCAGATCTGGACTCCACGAGCAGTACTTC. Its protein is CASSRSGLHEQYF.

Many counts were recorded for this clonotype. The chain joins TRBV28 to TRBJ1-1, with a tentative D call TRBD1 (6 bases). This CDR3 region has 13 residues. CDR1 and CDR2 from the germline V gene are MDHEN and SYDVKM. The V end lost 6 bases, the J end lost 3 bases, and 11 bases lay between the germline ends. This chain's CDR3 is CASSLGQYTEAFF. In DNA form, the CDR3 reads TGTGCCAGCAGCTTAGGACAGTACACTGAAGCTTTCTTT.

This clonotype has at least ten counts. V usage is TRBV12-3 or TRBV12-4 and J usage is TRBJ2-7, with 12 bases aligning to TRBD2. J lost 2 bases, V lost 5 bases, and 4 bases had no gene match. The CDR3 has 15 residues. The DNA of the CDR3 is TGTGCCAGCAGTCTGAGGACTAGCGGGACCTACGAGCAGTACTTC. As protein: CASSLRTSGTYEQYF.

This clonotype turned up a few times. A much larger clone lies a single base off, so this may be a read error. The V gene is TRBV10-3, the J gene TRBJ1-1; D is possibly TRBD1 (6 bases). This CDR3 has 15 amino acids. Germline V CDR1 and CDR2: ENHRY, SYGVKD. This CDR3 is CAISESTGTNTVAFF. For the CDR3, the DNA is TGTGCCATCAGTGAGTCCACAGGGACGAACACTGTAGCTTTCTTT.

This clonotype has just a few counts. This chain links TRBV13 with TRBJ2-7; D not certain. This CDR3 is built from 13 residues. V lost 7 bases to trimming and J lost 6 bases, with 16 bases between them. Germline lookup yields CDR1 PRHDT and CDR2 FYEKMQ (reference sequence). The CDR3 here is CASTPPSSFEQYF. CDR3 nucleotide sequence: TGTGCCAGCACCCCACCTTCGAGTTTCGAGCAGTACTTC.

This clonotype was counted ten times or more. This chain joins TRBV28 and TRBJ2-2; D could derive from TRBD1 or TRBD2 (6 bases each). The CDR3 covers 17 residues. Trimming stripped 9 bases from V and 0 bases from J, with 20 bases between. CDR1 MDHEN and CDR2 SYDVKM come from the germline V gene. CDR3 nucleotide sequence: TGTGCCAGTGCCGCGGGACACTTAAGCGCGAACACCGGGGAGCTGTTTTTT. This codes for CASAAGHLSANTGELFF.

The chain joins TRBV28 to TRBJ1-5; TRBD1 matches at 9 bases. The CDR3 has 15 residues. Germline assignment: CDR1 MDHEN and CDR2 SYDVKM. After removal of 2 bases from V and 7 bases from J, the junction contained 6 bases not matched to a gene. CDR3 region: CASSLDTGGGQPQHF. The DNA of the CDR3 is TGTGCCAGCAGTTTAGATACAGGGGGCGGACAGCCCCAGCATTTT. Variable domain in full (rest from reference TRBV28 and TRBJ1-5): DVKVTQSSRYLVKRTGEKVFLECVQDMDHENMFWYRQDPGLGLRLIYFSYDVKMKEKGDIPEGYSVSREKKERFSLILESASTNQTSMYLCASSLDTGGGQPQHFGDGTRLSIL.

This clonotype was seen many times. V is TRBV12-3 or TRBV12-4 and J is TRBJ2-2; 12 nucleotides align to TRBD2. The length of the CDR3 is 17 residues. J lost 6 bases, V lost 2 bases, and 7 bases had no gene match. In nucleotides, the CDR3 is TGTGCCAGCAGTTTACCCCTACTAGCGGGAGGCCCCGGGGAGCTGTTTTTT. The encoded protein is CASSLPLLAGGPGELFF.

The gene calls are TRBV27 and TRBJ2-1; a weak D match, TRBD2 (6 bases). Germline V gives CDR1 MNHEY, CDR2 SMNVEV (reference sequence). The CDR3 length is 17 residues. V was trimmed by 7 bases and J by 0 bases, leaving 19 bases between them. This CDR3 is CASKDYPSSSSYNEQFF. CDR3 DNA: TGTGCCAGCAAGGACTATCCCTCCTCAAGCTCCTACAATGAGCAGTTCTTC.

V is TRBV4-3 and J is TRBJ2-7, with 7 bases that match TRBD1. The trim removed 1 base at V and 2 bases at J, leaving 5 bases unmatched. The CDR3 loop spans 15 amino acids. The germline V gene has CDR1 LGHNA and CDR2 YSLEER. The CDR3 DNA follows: TGCGCCAGCAGCCAAGGATCGGGACAGACCTACGAGCAGTACTTC. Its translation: CASSQGSGQTYEQYF.

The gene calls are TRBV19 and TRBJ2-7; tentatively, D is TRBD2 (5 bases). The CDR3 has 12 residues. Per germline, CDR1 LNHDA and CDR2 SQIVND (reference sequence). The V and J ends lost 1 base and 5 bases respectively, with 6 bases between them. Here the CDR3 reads CASSIGADEQYF. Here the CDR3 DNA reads TGTGCCAGTAGTATAGGAGCGGACGAGCAGTACTTC.

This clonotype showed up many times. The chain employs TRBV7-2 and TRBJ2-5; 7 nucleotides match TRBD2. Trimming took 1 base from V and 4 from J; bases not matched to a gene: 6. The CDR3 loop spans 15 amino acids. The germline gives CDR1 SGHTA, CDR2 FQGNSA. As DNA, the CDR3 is TGTGCCAGCAGCTTAGGGGCGGGAGCCACAGAGACCCAGTACTTC. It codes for CASSLGAGATETQYF.

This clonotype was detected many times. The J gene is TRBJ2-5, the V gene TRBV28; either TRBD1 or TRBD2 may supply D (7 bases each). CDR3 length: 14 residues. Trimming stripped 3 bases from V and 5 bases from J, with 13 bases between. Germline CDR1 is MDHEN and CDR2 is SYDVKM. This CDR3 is CASSFDREGETQYF. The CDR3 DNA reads TGTGCCAGCAGTTTTGACAGGGAGGGGGAGACCCAGTACTTC.

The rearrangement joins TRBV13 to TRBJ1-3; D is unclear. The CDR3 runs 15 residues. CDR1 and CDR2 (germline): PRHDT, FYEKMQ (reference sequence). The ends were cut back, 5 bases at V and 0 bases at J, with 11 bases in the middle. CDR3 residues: CASSPDIASGNTIYF. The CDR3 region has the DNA TGTGCCAGCAGCCCCGACATAGCCTCTGGAAACACCATATATTTT.

The CDR3 region has the DNA TGTGCCAGCAGCGTAGTAACAGGGGATCAGAAAGCTTTCTTT. Encoded protein: CASSVVTGDQKAFF. The gene calls are TRBV9 and TRBJ1-1; 7 bases line up with TRBD1. The germline CDR1 and CDR2 sequences are SGDLS and YYNGEE. The CDR3 has 14 residues. V was clipped by 0 bases and J by 9 bases; unmatched bases: 8.

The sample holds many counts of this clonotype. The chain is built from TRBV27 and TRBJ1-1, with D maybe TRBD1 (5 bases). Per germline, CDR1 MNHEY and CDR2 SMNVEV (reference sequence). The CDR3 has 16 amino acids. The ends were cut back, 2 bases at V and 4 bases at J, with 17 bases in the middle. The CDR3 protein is CASSLIAGSWGTEAFF. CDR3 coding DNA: TGTGCCAGCAGTTTAATCGCAGGGAGTTGGGGCACTGAAGCTTTCTTT.

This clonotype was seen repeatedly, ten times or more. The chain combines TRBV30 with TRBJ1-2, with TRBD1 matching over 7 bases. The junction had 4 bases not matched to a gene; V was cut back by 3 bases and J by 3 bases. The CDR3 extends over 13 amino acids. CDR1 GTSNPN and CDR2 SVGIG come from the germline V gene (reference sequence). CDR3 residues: CAWRGDRDYGYTF. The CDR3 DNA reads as TGTGCCTGGAGGGGAGACAGGGACTATGGCTACACCTTC. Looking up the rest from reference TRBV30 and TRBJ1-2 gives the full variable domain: SQTIHQWPATLVQPVGSPLSLECTVEGTSNPNLYWYRQAAGRGLQLLFYSVGIGQISSEVPQNLSASRPQDRQFILSSKKLLLSDSGFYLCAWRGDRDYGYTFGSGTRLTVV.

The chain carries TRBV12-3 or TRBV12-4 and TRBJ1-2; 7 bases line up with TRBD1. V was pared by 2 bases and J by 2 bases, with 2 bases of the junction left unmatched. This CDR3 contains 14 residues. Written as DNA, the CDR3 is TGTGCCAGCAGTTTAATGACAGGGAACTATGGCTACACCTTC. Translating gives CASSLMTGNYGYTF.

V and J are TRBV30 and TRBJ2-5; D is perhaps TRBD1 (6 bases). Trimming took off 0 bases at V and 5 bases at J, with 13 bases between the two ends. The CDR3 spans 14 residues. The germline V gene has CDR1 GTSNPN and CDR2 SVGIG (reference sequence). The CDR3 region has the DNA TGTGCCTGGAGTGTAGGGGGTGTGGCCGAGACCCAGTACTTC. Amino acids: CAWSVGGVAETQYF.

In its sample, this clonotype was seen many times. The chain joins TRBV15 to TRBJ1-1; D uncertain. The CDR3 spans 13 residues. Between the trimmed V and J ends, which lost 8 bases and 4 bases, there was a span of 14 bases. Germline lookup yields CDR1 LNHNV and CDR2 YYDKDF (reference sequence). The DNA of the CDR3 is TGTGCCACCCGAAAGGTGGGGAGCACTGAAGCTTTCTTT. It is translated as CATRKVGSTEAFF.

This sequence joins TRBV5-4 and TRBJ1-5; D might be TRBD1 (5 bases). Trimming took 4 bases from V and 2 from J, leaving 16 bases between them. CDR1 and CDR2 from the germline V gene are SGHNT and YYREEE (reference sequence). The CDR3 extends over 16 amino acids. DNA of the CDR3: TGTGCCAGCAGCAACGGGATCTCCAGGGGCAATCAGCCCCAGCATTTT. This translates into CASSNGISRGNQPQHF. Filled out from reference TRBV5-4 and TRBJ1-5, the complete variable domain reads ETGVTQSPTHLIKTRGQQVTLRCSSQSGHNTVSWYQQALGQGPQFIFQYYREEENGRGNFPPRFSGLQFPNYSSELNVNALELDDSALYLCASSNGISRGNQPQHFGDGTRLSIL.